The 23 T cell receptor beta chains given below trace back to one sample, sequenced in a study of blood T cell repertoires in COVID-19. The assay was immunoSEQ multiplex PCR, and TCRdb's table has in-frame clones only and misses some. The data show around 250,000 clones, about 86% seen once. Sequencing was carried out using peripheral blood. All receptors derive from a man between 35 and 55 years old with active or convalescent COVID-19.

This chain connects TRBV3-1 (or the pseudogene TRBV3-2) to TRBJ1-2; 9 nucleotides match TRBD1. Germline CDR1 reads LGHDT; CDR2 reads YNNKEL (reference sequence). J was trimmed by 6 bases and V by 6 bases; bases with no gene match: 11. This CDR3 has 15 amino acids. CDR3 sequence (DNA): TGTGCCAGCAGTCCAATATCTAACAGGGGGCATGGCTACACCTTC. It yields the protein CASSPISNRGHGYTF.

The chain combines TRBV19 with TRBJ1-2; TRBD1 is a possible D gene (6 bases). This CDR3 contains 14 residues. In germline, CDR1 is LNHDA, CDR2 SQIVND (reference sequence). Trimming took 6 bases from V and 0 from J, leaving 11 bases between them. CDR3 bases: TGTGCCAGTAGCCGGGACACAGCTAACTATGGCTACACCTTC. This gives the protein CASSRDTANYGYTF.

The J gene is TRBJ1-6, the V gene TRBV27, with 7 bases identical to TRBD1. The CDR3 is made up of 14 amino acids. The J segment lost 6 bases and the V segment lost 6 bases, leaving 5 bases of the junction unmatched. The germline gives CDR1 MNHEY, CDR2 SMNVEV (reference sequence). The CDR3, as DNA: TGTGCCAGCAGCCTCGGGGACAGTAATTCACCCCTCCACTTT. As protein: CASSLGDSNSPLHF.

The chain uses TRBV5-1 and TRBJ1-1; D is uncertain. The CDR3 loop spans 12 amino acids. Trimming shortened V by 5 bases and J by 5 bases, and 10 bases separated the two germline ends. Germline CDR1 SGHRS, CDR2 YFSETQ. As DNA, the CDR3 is TGCGCCAGCAGTCCCCCGGGAACTGAAGCTTTCTTT. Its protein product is CASSPPGTEAFF.

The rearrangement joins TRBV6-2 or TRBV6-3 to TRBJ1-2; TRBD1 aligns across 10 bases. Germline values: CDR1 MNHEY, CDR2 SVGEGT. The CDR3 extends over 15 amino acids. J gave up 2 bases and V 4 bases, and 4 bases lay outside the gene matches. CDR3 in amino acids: CASSSGQGGNYGYTF. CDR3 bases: TGTGCCAGCAGTTCTGGACAGGGGGGCAACTATGGCTACACCTTC.

CDR3: CASSPDGQGLTEAFF. The CDR3 nucleotides read TGTGCCAGCAGTCCCGATGGACAGGGATTAACTGAAGCTTTCTTT. This chain uses TRBV11-3 with TRBJ1-1; 8 nucleotides agree with TRBD1. The CDR3 runs to 15 residues. V dropped 6 bases and J dropped 5; count of bases not matched to a gene: 11. Germline V gene data show CDR1 as SGHNT and CDR2 as YENEEA. The full variable domain, in which reference TRBV11-3 and TRBJ1-1 provide the parts outside the CDR3, is EAGVVQSPRYKIIEKKQPVAFWCNPISGHNTLYWYLQNLGQGPELLIRYENEEAVDDSQLPKDRFSAERLKGVDSTLKIQPAELGDSAVYLCASSPDGQGLTEAFFGQGTRLTVV.

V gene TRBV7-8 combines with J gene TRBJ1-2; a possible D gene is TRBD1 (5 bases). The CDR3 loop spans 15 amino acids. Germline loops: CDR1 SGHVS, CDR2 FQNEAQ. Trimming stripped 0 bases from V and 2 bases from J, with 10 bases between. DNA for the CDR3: TGTGCCAGCAGCTTAGCGGAGGGACCGAACTATGGCTACACCTTC. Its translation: CASSLAEGPNYGYTF.

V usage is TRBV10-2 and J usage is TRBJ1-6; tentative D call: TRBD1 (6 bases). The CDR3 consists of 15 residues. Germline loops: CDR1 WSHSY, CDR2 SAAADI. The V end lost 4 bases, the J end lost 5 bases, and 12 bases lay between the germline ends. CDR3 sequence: CASSGTQGDNSPLHF. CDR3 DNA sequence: TGCGCCAGCAGTGGAACACAGGGCGATAATTCACCCCTCCACTTT.

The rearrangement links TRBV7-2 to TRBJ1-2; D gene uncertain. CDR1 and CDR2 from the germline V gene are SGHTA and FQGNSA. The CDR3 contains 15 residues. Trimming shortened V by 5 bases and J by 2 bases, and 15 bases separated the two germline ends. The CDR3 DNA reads TGTGCCAGCAGCCCCTCAGGAGGTTTCAACTATGGCTACACCTTC. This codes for CASSPSGGFNYGYTF.

CDR3 region: CASSPRAPLRGCEGYTF. The CDR3 bases are TGTGCCAGCAGCCCCCGGGCGCCCCTCAGGGGGTGTGAGGGCTACACCTTC. V and J are TRBV7-9 and TRBJ1-2; 7 bases agree with TRBD1. CDR1 is SEHNR, CDR2 FQNEAQ, per germline (reference sequence). This CDR3 spans 17 amino acids. The V and J ends lost 5 bases and 8 bases, in that order; junction bases with no gene match: 20.

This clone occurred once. CDR3 sequence: CASTSGGSTDTQYF. The CDR3 DNA reads as TGCGCCAGCACCTCCGGGGGGTCCACAGATACGCAGTATTTT. The chain couples TRBV5-1 to TRBJ2-3, with TRBD2 identical over 7 bases. The CDR3 sequence is 14 residues long. V lost 6 bases, J lost 2 bases, and 6 bases stayed unmatched. The germline CDR1 and CDR2 sequences are SGHRS and YFSETQ.

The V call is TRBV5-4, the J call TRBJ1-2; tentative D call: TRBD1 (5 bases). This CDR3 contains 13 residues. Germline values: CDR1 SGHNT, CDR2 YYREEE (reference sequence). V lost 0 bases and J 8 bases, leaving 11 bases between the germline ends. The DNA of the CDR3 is TGTGCCAGCAGCTTGGTCGGGGGAAGAGGCTACACCTTC. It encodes CASSLVGGRGYTF.

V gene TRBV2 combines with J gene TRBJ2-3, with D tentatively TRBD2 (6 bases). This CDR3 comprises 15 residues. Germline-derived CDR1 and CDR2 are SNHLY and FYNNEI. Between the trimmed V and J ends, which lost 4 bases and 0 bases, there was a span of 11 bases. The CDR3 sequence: CASSVYAGSTDTQYF. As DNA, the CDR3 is TGTGCCAGCAGTGTTTATGCGGGAAGCACAGATACGCAGTATTTT.

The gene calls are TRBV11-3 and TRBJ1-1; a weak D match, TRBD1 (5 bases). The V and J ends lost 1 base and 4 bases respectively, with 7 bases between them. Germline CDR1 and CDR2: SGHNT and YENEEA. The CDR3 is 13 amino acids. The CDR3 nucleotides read TGTGCCAGCAGCTTAGTCGGGGGCACTGAAGCTTTCTTT. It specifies CASSLVGGTEAFF.

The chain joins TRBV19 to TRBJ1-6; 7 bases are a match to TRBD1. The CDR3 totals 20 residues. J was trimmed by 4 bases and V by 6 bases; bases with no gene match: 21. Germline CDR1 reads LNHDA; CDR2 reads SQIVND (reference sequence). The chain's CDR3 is CASRALGLDRAGRYNSPLHF. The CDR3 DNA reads TGTGCCAGTAGAGCACTCGGACTTGACAGGGCTGGACGTTATAATTCACCCCTCCACTTT.

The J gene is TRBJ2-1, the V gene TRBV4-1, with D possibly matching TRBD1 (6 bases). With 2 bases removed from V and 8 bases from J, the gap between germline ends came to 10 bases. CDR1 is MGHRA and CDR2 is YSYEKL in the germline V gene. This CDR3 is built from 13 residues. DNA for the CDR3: TGCGCCAGCAGCCAACGCCCAGGGGATGAGCAGTTCTTC. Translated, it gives CASSQRPGDEQFF.

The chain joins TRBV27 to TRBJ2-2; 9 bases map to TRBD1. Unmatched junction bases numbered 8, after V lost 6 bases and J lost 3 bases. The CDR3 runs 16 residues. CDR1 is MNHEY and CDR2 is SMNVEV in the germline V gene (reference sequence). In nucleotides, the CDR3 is TGTGCCAGCAGGAATCTGGGACAGGGAGACACCGGGGAGCTGTTTTTT. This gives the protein CASRNLGQGDTGELFF.

DNA of the CDR3: TGTGCCAGCAGCCCCGGGGTTTGGTCTGAAGAGACCCAGTACTTC. This codes for CASSPGVWSEETQYF. This chain connects TRBV11-3 to TRBJ2-5, with D perhaps matching TRBD2 (5 bases). There are 15 residues in the CDR3. From germline, CDR1 is SGHNT and CDR2 YENEEA. Between the trimmed V and J ends, which lost 5 bases and 3 bases, there was a span of 16 bases.

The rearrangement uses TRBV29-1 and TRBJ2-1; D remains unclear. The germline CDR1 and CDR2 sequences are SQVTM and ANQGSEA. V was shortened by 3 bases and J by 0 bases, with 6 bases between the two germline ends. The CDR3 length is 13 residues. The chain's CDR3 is CSVETSSYNEQFF. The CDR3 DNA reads TGCAGCGTTGAGACATCCTCCTACAATGAGCAGTTCTTC.

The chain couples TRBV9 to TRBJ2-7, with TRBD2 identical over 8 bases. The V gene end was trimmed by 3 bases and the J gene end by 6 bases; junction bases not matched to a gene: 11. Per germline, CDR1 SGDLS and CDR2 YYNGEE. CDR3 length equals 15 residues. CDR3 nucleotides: TGTGCCAGCAGCGGAAACCCCGGGACTAGTCGCGAGCAGTACTTC. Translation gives CASSGNPGTSREQYF.

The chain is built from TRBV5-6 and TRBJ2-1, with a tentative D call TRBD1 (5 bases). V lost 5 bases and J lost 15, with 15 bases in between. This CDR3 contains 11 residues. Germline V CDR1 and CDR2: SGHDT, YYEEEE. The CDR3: CASSLSGLWFF. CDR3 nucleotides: TGTGCCAGCAGTTTATCAGGGCTTTGGTTCTTC.

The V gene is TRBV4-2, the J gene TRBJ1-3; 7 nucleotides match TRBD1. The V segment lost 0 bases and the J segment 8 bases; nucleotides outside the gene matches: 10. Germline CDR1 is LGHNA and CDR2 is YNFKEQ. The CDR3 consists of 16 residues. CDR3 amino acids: CASSQDPQGHEYTIYF. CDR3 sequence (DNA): TGTGCCAGCAGCCAAGATCCACAGGGGCATGAGTACACCATATATTTT.

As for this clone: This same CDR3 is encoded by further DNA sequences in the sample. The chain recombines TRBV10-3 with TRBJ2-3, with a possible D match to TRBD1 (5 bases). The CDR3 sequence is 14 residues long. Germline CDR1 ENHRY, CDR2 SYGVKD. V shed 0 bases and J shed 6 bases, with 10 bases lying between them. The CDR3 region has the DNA TGTGCCATCAGTGAGTCGGGCAGGGCTGATACGCAGTATTTT. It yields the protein CAISESGRADTQYF.